This section outlines one T cell receptor beta chain sequence together with its context. Per the authors' pipeline: Estimation of nucleated cell counts relied on the amplification of reference gene primers. Assay: immunoSEQ multiplex PCR; the TCRdb copy retains only in-frame clones and omits some. The DNA gave D and trimming, while V, J and clone size come from that table. The table has fewer than 300,000 clones, approximately 84% seen once. This sample is drawn from a study of blood T cell repertoires in COVID-19. Study overall: Samples of COVID-19 (acute and convalescent) were obtained from the United States, Italy and Spain.

The CDR3 spans 18 residues. V shed 7 bases, J shed 1 base, and the junction held 10 bases outside the gene matches. The V gene's germline CDR1 is SGDLS and CDR2 YYNGEE. The specimen was peripheral blood. The chain is built from TRBV9 and TRBJ2-2; 13 bases line up with TRBD2. This receptor was obtained from a human donor with COVID-19, enrolled during active disease. The donor label of this sample is uncertain. CDR3 sequence (DNA): TGTGCCAGCTGGCCGACTAGCGGGAGGCCGCAGAACACCGGGGAGCTGTTTTTT. It codes for CASWPTSGRPQNTGELFF.